Following are 26 T cell receptor beta chains from one sample sequenced in a study of shared clonotypes between healthy human individuals. Clones were sequenced by immunoSEQ multiplex PCR, and TCRdb holds only the in-frame ones, with some missing. Of 1,500,000 or so clones in the sample, approximately 96% were seen once. The sample taken for sequencing was naive CD4+ T cells sorted from blood. The subset is: CD45RA+ positively selected. All receptors come from a man aged 25 to 40 in good health.

Details on this clone: The same CDR3 arises from other DNA sequences in this sample as well. The chain joins TRBV28 to TRBJ2-7; TRBD2 aligns across 10 bases. Trimming took 4 bases from V and 3 from J; bases not matched to a gene: 3. The CDR3 has 14 amino acids. Germline CDR1 reads MDHEN; CDR2 reads SYDVKM. The CDR3 reads CASSSSGRGYEQYF. CDR3 nucleotides: TGTGCCAGCAGTTCAAGCGGGAGGGGCTACGAGCAGTACTTC.

On this clone: Other DNA sequences in this sample translate to the same CDR3. V gene TRBV4-1 combines with J gene TRBJ2-7; 9 bases are shared with TRBD1. J lost 0 bases, V lost 0 bases, and 0 bases had no gene match. The CDR3 has 15 amino acids. In germline, CDR1 is MGHRA, CDR2 YSYEKL. Here the CDR3 reads CASSQEGQGSYEQYF. The CDR3 nucleotides are TGCGCCAGCAGCCAAGAGGGACAGGGCTCCTACGAGCAGTACTTC.

J is TRBJ2-7 and V is TRBV27; the match to TRBD1 covers 8 bases. This CDR3 is built from 14 residues. The trim removed 6 bases at V and 6 bases at J, leaving 10 bases unmatched. Looked up from germline, CDR1 is MNHEY and CDR2 is SMNVEV (reference sequence). CDR3 in DNA: TGTGCCAGCAGGCAGGGACAGGTCTTATTCGAGCAGTACTTC. Amino acids: CASRQGQVLFEQYF.

This chain uses TRBV2 with TRBJ2-5; D is unresolved. CDR3 length: 14 residues. Per the germline V gene, CDR1 is SNHLY and CDR2 is FYNNEI. The V gene lost 3 bases and the J gene lost 2 bases, with 10 bases spanning the gap. The chain's CDR3 is CASSDVPPQETQYF. Written as DNA, the CDR3 is TGTGCCAGCAGTGATGTCCCCCCACAAGAGACCCAGTACTTC. Full variable domain (outside the CDR3, taken from reference TRBV2 and TRBJ2-5): EPEVTQTPSHQVTQMGQEVILRCVPISNHLYFYWYRQILGQKVEFLVSFYNNEISEKSEIFDDQFSVERPDGSNFTLKIRSTKLEDSAMYFCASSDVPPQETQYFGPGTRLLVL.

This clone showed up just once. The gene calls are TRBV9 and TRBJ1-1; D is undetermined. The V end lost 3 bases, the J end lost 5 bases, and 11 bases lay between the germline ends. The CDR3 sequence is 13 residues long. Germline V gene lookup returns CDR1 SGDLS and CDR2 YYNGEE. The CDR3 loop is CASSATGWTEAFF. In DNA form, the CDR3 reads TGTGCCAGCAGCGCGACCGGGTGGACTGAAGCTTTCTTT.

This rearrangement joins TRBV13 to TRBJ2-2; no clear D gene. In germline, CDR1 is PRHDT, CDR2 FYEKMQ (reference sequence). The V and J ends lost 5 bases and 7 bases respectively, with 14 bases between them. The CDR3 contains 14 residues. As DNA, the CDR3 is TGTGCCAGCAGCCTCCCCGGGCGGCACGGGGAGCTGTTTTTT. Amino acids: CASSLPGRHGELFF.

Note on this clone: The sample carries other DNA sequences with the same CDR3. This chain joins TRBV19 and TRBJ1-5; TRBD1 agrees at 9 bases. Germline V gene data show CDR1 as LNHDA and CDR2 as SQIVND (reference sequence). The CDR3 has 14 residues. J was trimmed by 4 bases and V by 5 bases; bases with no gene match: 3. This CDR3 is CASSPDRGNQPQHF. In DNA, the CDR3 is TGTGCCAGTAGTCCGGACAGGGGAAATCAGCCCCAGCATTTT.

The chain employs TRBV19 and TRBJ2-7, with TRBD2 as a possible D gene (5 bases). The CDR3 has 13 residues. Germline CDR1 is LNHDA and CDR2 is SQIVND (reference sequence). Trimming cost V 6 bases and J 1 base, with 10 bases left between them. CDR3 bases: TGTGCCAGTAGGAACACGGGATCCTACGAGCAGTACTTC. It translates to CASRNTGSYEQYF.

This clone was observed a few times. The rearrangement joins TRBV6-5 to TRBJ2-3, with D perhaps matching TRBD1 (5 bases). Deletions cut 6 bases from V and 11 bases from J, with 12 bases between. The CDR3 consists of 11 residues. CDR1 MNHEY and CDR2 SVGAGI come from the germline V gene. CDR3 in DNA: TGTGCCAGCAGCCAGGGCGGTTGGCAGTATTTT. It specifies CASSQGGWQYF.

V gene TRBV7-9 combines with J gene TRBJ1-1; D gene unclear. From germline, CDR1 is SEHNR and CDR2 FQNEAQ (reference sequence). The CDR3 has 15 amino acids. Trimming stripped 8 bases from V and 3 bases from J, with 19 bases between. This CDR3 reads CASGSGRRVYTEAFF. The CDR3 region has the DNA TGTGCCAGCGGGTCTGGCAGGAGGGTATACACTGAAGCTTTCTTT.

The chain links TRBV11-2 to TRBJ1-5, with D unresolved. There are 15 residues in the CDR3. Germline assignment: CDR1 SGHAT and CDR2 FQNNGV. Trimming took 1 base from V and 0 from J, leaving 7 bases between them. CDR3 amino acids: CASSLVRYSNQPQHF. Written as DNA, the CDR3 is TGTGCCAGCAGCTTAGTCCGGTATAGCAATCAGCCCCAGCATTTT.

The chain combines TRBV5-1 with TRBJ2-3; D remains unclear. V lost 7 bases and J 2 bases, leaving 11 bases between the germline ends. CDR3 length equals 13 residues. Germline V gene data show CDR1 as SGHRS and CDR2 as YFSETQ. CDR3: CASFLIPTDTQYF. DNA for the CDR3: TGCGCCAGCTTCTTAATTCCCACAGATACGCAGTATTTT.

This sequence joins TRBV10-1 and TRBJ1-2, with D uncertain. The V gene lost 2 bases and the J gene lost 4 bases, with 8 bases spanning the gap. Germline V lookup: CDR1 WNHNN, CDR2 SYGVQD (reference sequence). The CDR3 totals 13 residues. Here the CDR3 DNA reads TGCGCCAGCAGTGAGAATGAGGGCTATGGCTACACCTTC. Translated: CASSENEGYGYTF.

Worth noting for this clone: The sample contains more than one DNA sequence encoding this CDR3. V and J are TRBV5-1 and TRBJ2-2; D remains ambiguous. The CDR3 contains 13 residues. V was cut by 0 bases and J by 5 bases, with 5 bases left in between. Germline V gene lookup returns CDR1 SGHRS and CDR2 YFSETQ. The CDR3 sequence: CASSLAGTGELFF. The CDR3 DNA is TGCGCCAGCAGCTTGGCCGGGACCGGGGAGCTGTTTTTT.

This rearrangement joins TRBV6-4 to TRBJ2-1; 12 bases map to TRBD2. The ends lost 5 bases at V and 7 bases at J; junction bases unmatched: 6. The CDR3 totals 15 residues. Germline CDR1 and CDR2: MRHNA and SNTAGT. The CDR3: CASSKLAGGWNEQFF. The CDR3 coding sequence is TGTGCCAGCAGTAAACTAGCGGGAGGCTGGAATGAGCAGTTCTTC.

The chain employs TRBV28 and TRBJ2-7; 8 bases line up with TRBD1. Germline V gene sequence: CDR1 MDHEN, CDR2 SYDVKM. V shed 1 base, J shed 5 bases, and the junction held 1 base outside the gene matches. The CDR3 loop spans 13 amino acids. The CDR3 sequence: CASSLFRGHEQYF. The CDR3 region has the DNA TGTGCCAGCAGTTTATTCAGGGGGCACGAGCAGTACTTC.

The chain joins TRBV5-5 to TRBJ2-6; D unresolved. Trimming took 5 bases from V and 0 from J, leaving 6 bases between them. CDR3 length equals 14 residues. Germline lookup yields CDR1 SGHKS and CDR2 YYEKEE (reference sequence). The CDR3 loop is CASSYTSGANVLTF. The CDR3 nucleotides are TGTGCCAGCAGTTACACCTCTGGGGCCAACGTCCTGACTTTC.

This clone came up once. V is TRBV9 and J is TRBJ2-1; tentatively, D is TRBD2 (6 bases). Trimming took off 0 bases at V and 1 base at J, with 14 bases between the two ends. The CDR3 loop spans 17 amino acids. Looked up from germline, CDR1 is SGDLS and CDR2 is YYNGEE. The CDR3 loop reads CASSVAGAGSSYNEQFF. CDR3 DNA sequence: TGTGCCAGCAGCGTAGCCGGGGCGGGGTCGTCCTACAATGAGCAGTTCTTC.

In regard to this clone: The same CDR3 is also encoded by other DNA sequences in this sample. The chain is built from TRBV9 and TRBJ2-1; tentative D call: TRBD2 (6 bases). The germline V and J ends were trimmed by 0 bases and 0 bases, with 10 bases remaining between them. Germline CDR1 and CDR2: SGDLS and YYNGEE. There are 16 residues in the CDR3. CDR3 coding DNA: TGTGCCAGCAGCGTAGCGGGCGGGGCCTCCTACAATGAGCAGTTCTTC. This translates into CASSVAGGASYNEQFF. The whole variable domain, filled in from reference TRBV9 and TRBJ2-1, reads DSGVTQTPKHLITATGQRVTLRCSPRSGDLSVYWYQQSLDQGLQFLIQYYNGEERAKGNILERFSAQQFPDLHSELNLSSLELGDSALYFCASSVAGGASYNEQFFGPGTRLTVL.

CDR3 in DNA: TGTGCCACCAGCAGACGGGCCAGGGTGGCCAACTCCTACAATGAGCAGTTCTTC. Its protein product is CATSRRARVANSYNEQFF. The V gene is TRBV15, the J gene TRBJ2-1, with D tentatively TRBD1 (5 bases). The CDR3 has 18 residues. The V and J ends lost 2 bases and 0 bases respectively, with 17 bases between them. The germline V gene has CDR1 LNHNV and CDR2 YYDKDF (reference sequence).

The rearrangement uses TRBV19 and TRBJ2-7; D is ambiguous. Deletions cut 0 bases from V and 7 bases from J, with 13 bases between. This CDR3 spans 14 amino acids. Looked up from germline, CDR1 is LNHDA and CDR2 is SQIVND (reference sequence). CDR3 nucleotides: TGTGCCAGTAGTATAGATGTGTCTGGTATAGAGCAGTACTTC. This gives the protein CASSIDVSGIEQYF.

The chain is built from TRBV11-3 and TRBJ2-1; maybe TRBD2 (6 bases). V lost 3 bases, J lost 6 bases, and 15 bases lay in between. CDR3 length equals 15 residues. In germline, CDR1 is SGHNT, CDR2 YENEEA. CDR3 region: CASSLGGGRVNEQFF. Here the CDR3 DNA reads TGTGCCAGCAGCTTGGGGGGAGGACGCGTCAATGAGCAGTTCTTC.

The chain combines TRBV19 with TRBJ2-1, with 10 bases fitting TRBD2. J lost 9 bases, V lost 1 base, and 6 bases had no gene match. CDR3 length: 15 amino acids. From germline, CDR1 is LNHDA and CDR2 SQIVND (reference sequence). The CDR3, as DNA: TGTGCCAGTAGTATAGTTGCAGCGGGAGGGGTTGAGCAGTTCTTC. Amino acid sequence: CASSIVAAGGVEQFF.

As DNA, the CDR3 is TGTGCCAGCAGCTTACTTCGCACGGCATCCACAGATACGCAGTATTTT. It yields the protein CASSLLRTASTDTQYF. This rearrangement joins TRBV7-6 to TRBJ2-3, with unresolved D. The ends were cut back, 2 bases at V and 2 bases at J, with 14 bases in the middle. The CDR3 covers 16 residues. Germline V lookup: CDR1 SGHVS, CDR2 FNYEAQ.

This sequence joins TRBV5-1 and TRBJ2-7, with 7 bases that match TRBD2. The trim removed 0 bases at V and 3 bases at J, leaving 6 bases unmatched. Germline V CDR1 and CDR2: SGHRS, YFSETQ. This CDR3 is built from 15 residues. The CDR3 protein is CASSLVVGEGYEQYF. The CDR3 DNA follows: TGCGCCAGCAGCTTGGTGGTAGGGGAGGGCTACGAGCAGTACTTC.

The V and J genes are TRBV28 and TRBJ2-7; D call uncertain. V lost 3 bases and J lost 2, with 8 bases in between. This CDR3 comprises 13 residues. CDR1 is MDHEN, CDR2 SYDVKM, per germline. The CDR3 reads CASSFVRPYEQYF. The CDR3 coding sequence is TGTGCCAGCAGTTTTGTACGCCCCTACGAGCAGTACTTC.